Presented here are 24 T cell receptor beta chains from one specimen sequenced in a study of OX40 agonist ivuxolimab in advanced cancers. Sequenced by immunoSEQ multiplex PCR; TCRdb stores in-frame clones only, minus some. The profile shows 70,000 to 80,000 clones, about 81% of them singletons. The starting material was CD4+ or CD8+ T cells sorted from blood, obtained in a trial of the OX40 agonist ivuxolimab. Source of these receptors: an adult with an advanced solid tumor such as melanoma, head and neck, liver or kidney cancer.

The chain is built from TRBV7-6 and TRBJ2-3; no reliable D call. The V and J ends lost 1 base and 10 bases respectively, with 9 bases between them. The V gene's germline CDR1 is SGHVS and CDR2 FNYEAQ. The CDR3 length is 12 residues. Here the CDR3 reads CASSLERSAQYF. CDR3 DNA: TGTGCCAGCAGCTTAGAACGATCCGCGCAGTATTTT.

The rearrangement links TRBV6-1 to TRBJ1-1, with D unclear. The CDR3 spans 13 residues. The ends were cut back, 6 bases at V and 1 base at J, with 9 bases in the middle. Germline lookup yields CDR1 MNHNS and CDR2 SASEGT. The CDR3 region is CASSLSRNTEAFF. CDR3 coding DNA: TGTGCCAGCAGCCTTAGTAGGAACACTGAAGCTTTCTTT.

A few counts support this clone. The genes are TRBV6-1 and TRBJ2-7; possibly TRBD1 or TRBD2 for D (5 bases each). The CDR3 has 15 amino acids. V lost 0 bases to trimming and J lost 2 bases, with 11 bases between them. The germline V gene has CDR1 MNHNS and CDR2 SASEGT. The CDR3 DNA reads as TGTGCCAGCAGTGAAGCGGGGGACGGCCCCTACGAGCAGTACTTC. Amino acid sequence: CASSEAGDGPYEQYF.

The rearrangement uses TRBV19 and TRBJ1-1; TRBD1 agrees at 7 bases. V gave up 11 bases and J gave up 1 base; unmatched junction bases: 13. CDR3 length equals 15 residues. Germline V lookup: CDR1 LNHDA, CDR2 SQIVND (reference sequence). The CDR3: CAGTWDSLSNTEAFF. CDR3 nucleotides: TGTGCCGGTACCTGGGACAGCCTTTCGAACACTGAAGCTTTCTTT.

This clone appeared a few times. The CDR3, as DNA: TGTGCCATCCCTCCGGGGGAACCGCACCACGAGCAGTACTTC. It encodes CAIPPGEPHHEQYF. The chain carries TRBV6-4 and TRBJ2-7; weak D call: TRBD2 (6 bases). Trimming shortened V by 10 bases and J by 5 bases, and 21 bases separated the two germline ends. Germline-derived CDR1 and CDR2 are MRHNA and SNTAGT. This CDR3 is built from 14 residues.

The rearrangement uses TRBV19 and TRBJ2-5, with TRBD1 matching over 11 bases. The V and J ends lost 4 bases and 4 bases, in that order; junction bases with no gene match: 14. The CDR3 totals 18 residues. CDR1 is LNHDA and CDR2 is SQIVND in the germline V gene (reference sequence). In DNA form, the CDR3 reads TGTGCCAGTAGTACCCCCCAGCCGGGACAGGGGGTGGGAGAGACCCAGTACTTC. Protein: CASSTPQPGQGVGETQYF. The full variable domain, its missing parts supplied by reference TRBV19 and TRBJ2-5, is DGGITQSPKYLFRKEGQNVTLSCEQNLNHDAMYWYRQDPGQGLRLIYYSQIVNDFQKGDIAEGYSVSREKKESFPLTVTSAQKNPTAFYLCASSTPQPGQGVGETQYFGPGTRLLVL.

The chain uses TRBV7-2 and TRBJ1-1; D is unclear. Trimming took 2 bases from V and 0 from J, leaving 4 bases between them. In germline, CDR1 is SGHTA, CDR2 FQGNSA. This CDR3 region has 13 residues. The chain's CDR3 is CASSLHMNTEAFF. CDR3 nucleotides: TGTGCCAGCAGCTTACACATGAACACTGAAGCTTTCTTT.

The rearrangement uses TRBV28 and TRBJ1-6; 9 bases line up with TRBD1. The CDR3 has 15 amino acids. Germline V gene data show CDR1 as MDHEN and CDR2 as SYDVKM. V was pared by 3 bases and J by 5 bases, with 2 bases of the junction left unmatched. In DNA form, the CDR3 reads TGTGCCAGCAGTTTTGGGGACAGGGATAATTCACCCCTCCACTTT. Protein: CASSFGDRDNSPLHF.

This sequence joins TRBV7-9 and TRBJ2-5; D is ambiguous. The J call is doubtful: the DNA matches TRBJ2-7 better. Looked up from germline, CDR1 is SEHNR and CDR2 is FQNEAQ (reference sequence). The CDR3 totals 15 residues. The CDR3, as DNA: TGTGCCAGCAGCCCAAGCTTGGGAAGCTCCTACGAGCAGTACTTC. It translates to CASSPSLGSSYEQYF.

This rearrangement joins TRBV7-2 to TRBJ2-1; D is unresolved. V was trimmed by 2 bases and J by 0 bases, leaving 11 bases between them. The germline V gene encodes CDR1 SGHTA and CDR2 FQGNSA. The CDR3 is 16 amino acids. Written as DNA, the CDR3 is TGTGCCAGCAGCTTAAGTGGCGGAAACTCCTACAATGAGCAGTTCTTC. Encoded protein: CASSLSGGNSYNEQFF.

The chain combines TRBV19 with TRBJ2-7; D is undetermined. Trimming pared 5 bases from V and 2 bases from J, leaving 16 bases between. This CDR3 spans 15 amino acids. From germline, CDR1 is LNHDA and CDR2 SQIVND (reference sequence). The CDR3 sequence: CASSESTPAPYEQYF. The CDR3 nucleotides read TGTGCCAGTAGTGAGAGCACACCGGCCCCCTACGAGCAGTACTTC.

This clone was counted between two and nine times. This chain's CDR3 is CATGQGSSTGELFF. CDR3 bases: TGTGCCACCGGACAGGGGAGTTCCACCGGGGAGCTGTTTTTT. This chain uses TRBV10-3 with TRBJ2-2; the match to TRBD1 covers 9 bases. The CDR3 is 14 residues long. CDR1 is ENHRY and CDR2 is SYGVKD in the germline V gene. With V trimmed by 10 bases and J by 4 bases, 7 bases remained unmatched.

This clone has just one count. V usage is TRBV2 and J usage is TRBJ1-2; tentatively, D is TRBD1 (5 bases). V lost 6 bases, J lost 5 bases, and 19 bases lay in between. The germline V gene has CDR1 SNHLY and CDR2 FYNNEI. CDR3 length: 15 residues. Here the CDR3 reads CASRGTRGLRYGYTF. The DNA for the CDR3 is TGTGCCAGCAGGGGGACTAGGGGTTTGAGGTATGGCTACACCTTC.

The chain employs TRBV21-1 and TRBJ1-5. TRBV21-1 is a pseudogene segment. The CDR3 length is 14 residues. CDR3: CARLGGRVSQPQHF. CDR3 sequence (DNA): TGTGCCAGATTAGGGGGGCGCGTATCTCAGCCCCAGCATTTT.

The genes are TRBV6-1 and TRBJ1-5; D is unclear. The CDR3 runs 15 residues. Germline CDR1 reads MNHNS; CDR2 reads SASEGT. V was clipped by 6 bases and J by 1 base, with 13 bases between them. Here the CDR3 reads CASRRTQQSNQPQHF. As DNA, the CDR3 is TGTGCCAGCAGGCGGACGCAACAGAGCAATCAGCCCCAGCATTTT.

This clone was picked up a small number of times. This rearrangement joins TRBV6-6 to TRBJ1-1; D unclear. This CDR3 is built from 12 residues. V gave up 7 bases and J gave up 8 bases, with 14 bases separating them. Germline V CDR1 and CDR2: MNHNY, SVGAGI (reference sequence). The CDR3 DNA sequence: TGTGCCAGCACTTTAAAGACTGCCGAAGCTTTCTTT. Residues: CASTLKTAEAFF.

This rearrangement joins TRBV7-2 to TRBJ2-7, with TRBD1 matching 9 bases. The CDR3 length is 15 residues. With V trimmed by 4 bases and J by 3 bases, 7 bases remained unmatched. Germline assignment: CDR1 SGHTA and CDR2 FQGNSA. CDR3 DNA: TGTGCCAGCAGCTCACCGGACAGGGGAGTCTACGAGCAGTACTTC. Translating it yields CASSSPDRGVYEQYF.

This clone was found a few times. The chain is built from TRBV11-2 and TRBJ2-2; D gene ambiguous. Trimming removed 1 base from V and 6 bases from J, with 12 bases in between. This CDR3 has 15 residues. Germline CDR1 reads SGHAT; CDR2 reads FQNNGV. The CDR3 loop is CASSLGLPESGELFF. CDR3 sequence (DNA): TGTGCCAGCAGCTTAGGATTGCCGGAGTCCGGGGAGCTGTTTTTT.

This rearrangement joins TRBV11-2 to TRBJ1-3; possible D gene TRBD1, 5 bases. CDR1 and CDR2 from the germline V gene are SGHAT and FQNNGV. The CDR3 covers 15 residues. V was shortened by 3 bases and J by 11 bases, with 20 bases between the two germline ends. CDR3 sequence (DNA): TGTGCCAGCAGCTTCTCCAGGGACGGTGGAAATGCCATATATTTT. Protein sequence: CASSFSRDGGNAIYF.

The chain employs TRBV19 and TRBJ2-3; 10 positions match TRBD2. CDR3 length: 15 residues. With 5 bases clipped from V and 4 bases from J, the junction kept 6 bases outside the gene matches. Germline V CDR1 and CDR2: LNHDA, SQIVND (reference sequence). Here the CDR3 reads CASSGASGRSDTQYF. DNA of the CDR3: TGTGCCAGTAGTGGGGCTAGCGGGAGATCAGATACGCAGTATTTT. The full variable domain, rest sourced from reference TRBV19 and TRBJ2-3, is DGGITQSPKYLFRKEGQNVTLSCEQNLNHDAMYWYRQDPGQGLRLIYYSQIVNDFQKGDIAEGYSVSREKKESFPLTVTSAQKNPTAFYLCASSGASGRSDTQYFGPGTRLTVL.

In regard to this clone: Other nucleotide sequences in the sample specify the same CDR3. The genes are TRBV29-1 and TRBJ1-1; D is undetermined. Germline CDR1 SQVTM, CDR2 ANQGSEA. The CDR3 loop spans 12 amino acids. V lost 4 bases to trimming and J lost 2 bases, with 8 bases between them. The CDR3 loop reads CSVGEKNTEAFF. The CDR3 DNA is TGCAGCGTTGGGGAAAAAAACACTGAAGCTTTCTTT.

This sequence joins TRBV7-2 and TRBJ2-7, with D tentatively TRBD1 or TRBD2 (6 bases each). Germline values: CDR1 SGHTA, CDR2 FQGNSA. This CDR3 has 15 amino acids. V was clipped by 5 bases and J by 4 bases, with 18 bases between them. The CDR3 nucleotides are TGTGCCAGCAGCGTGGGGCGGCCGGGGGCATACGAGCAGTACTTC. Translation: CASSVGRPGAYEQYF.

This chain connects TRBV11-2 to TRBJ2-6; 8 bases are shared with TRBD1. The CDR3 consists of 15 residues. The germline CDR1 and CDR2 sequences are SGHAT and FQNNGV. With 4 bases clipped from V and 8 bases from J, the junction kept 7 bases outside the gene matches. The CDR3 loop is CASSSTGGVTNVLTF. In DNA form, the CDR3 reads TGTGCCAGCAGCTCCACAGGGGGTGTGACCAACGTCCTGACTTTC.

The chain couples TRBV5-6 to TRBJ2-1; TRBD2 aligns across 11 bases. The germline gives CDR1 SGHDT, CDR2 YYEEEE. This CDR3 is 14 amino acids long. The V and J ends lost 4 bases and 14 bases, in that order; junction bases with no gene match: 11. The CDR3 here is CASSLGVAGGPEFF. In DNA form, the CDR3 reads TGTGCCAGCAGCCTGGGGGTAGCGGGAGGGCCAGAGTTCTTC.